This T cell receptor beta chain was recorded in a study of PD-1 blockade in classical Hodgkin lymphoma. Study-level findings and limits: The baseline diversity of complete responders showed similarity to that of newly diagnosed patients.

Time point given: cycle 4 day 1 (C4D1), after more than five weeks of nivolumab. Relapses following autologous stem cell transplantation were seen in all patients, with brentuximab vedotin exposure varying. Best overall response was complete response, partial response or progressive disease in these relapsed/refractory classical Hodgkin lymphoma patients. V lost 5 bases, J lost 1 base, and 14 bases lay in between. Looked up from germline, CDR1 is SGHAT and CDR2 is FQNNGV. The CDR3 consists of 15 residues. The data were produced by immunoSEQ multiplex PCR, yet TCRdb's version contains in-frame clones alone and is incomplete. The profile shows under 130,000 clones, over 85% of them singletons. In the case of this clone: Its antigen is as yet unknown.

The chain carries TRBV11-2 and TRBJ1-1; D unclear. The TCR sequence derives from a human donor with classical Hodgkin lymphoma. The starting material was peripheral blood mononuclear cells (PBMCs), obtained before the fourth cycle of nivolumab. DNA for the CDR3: TGTGCCAGCAGCCCTAAGACGGGGTCGAACACTGAAGCTTTCTTT. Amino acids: CASSPKTGSNTEAFF.